What follows are 2 T cell receptor beta chains derived from one specimen sequenced in a study of regulatory T cells in long-lasting Graves disease. Time point specified: persistent/refractory GD, antithyroid drugs over 5 years with positive TRAb. The TCR library was made from RNA that had been extracted from PBMCs in TRIzol. Arm-PCR of CDR3 regions and iRepertoire HTBI primers were used to build TCR beta libraries. One entry per CDR3 protein results from TCRdb running MiXCR on the multiplex PCR reads. The sample lists under 500,000 distinct CDR3 sequences, more than 20% occurring once. The source material was peripheral blood mononuclear cells (PBMCs), sampled when the disease was refractory, from a patient treated with antithyroid drugs. These TCRs come from a female donor with Graves disease.

The sample holds a few counts of this clonotype. V usage is TRBV5-1 and J usage is TRBJ1-1; D gene uncertain. The CDR3 is 17 residues long. Trimming left V 1 base short and J 0 bases short, with 16 bases between. CDR1 SGHRS and CDR2 YFSETQ come from the germline V gene. The CDR3 DNA is TGCGCCAGCAGCTTGAAAGTTCTGGTGGGAATGAACACTGAAGCTTTCTTT. This gives the protein CASSLKVLVGMNTEAFF.

V usage is TRBV30 and J usage is TRBJ2-7; D is undetermined. Germline V gene sequence: CDR1 GTSNPN, CDR2 SVGIG (reference sequence). V was shortened by 1 base and J by 1 base, with 5 bases between the two germline ends. The CDR3 covers 12 residues. The CDR3 spells CAWSDESYEQYF. The CDR3 DNA is TGTGCCTGGAGTGACGAATCCTACGAGCAGTACTTC.